This TCR beta chain was sequenced during a study of CDR3 diversity in severe acne. This clonotype was counted only a few times. TCRdb independently ran MiXCR on the PCR reads; one entry per CDR3 protein. This repertoire shows roughly 93,000 distinct CDR3 sequences, around 54% found once; its top ten account for 11%. Germline CDR1 and CDR2: DFQATT and SNEGSKA (reference sequence). J lost 6 bases, V lost 6 bases, and 12 bases had no gene match. The CDR3 extends over 16 amino acids. The TCR was taken from a male donor with severe acne vulgaris. The chain combines TRBV20-1 with TRBJ2-1; 12 nucleotides match TRBD2. Specimen: blood. The CDR3 coding sequence is TGCAGTGCGCCTCTCCCTAGCGGGAGGGCAGGCAATGAGCAGTTCTTC. Its protein is CSAPLPSGRAGNEQFF.